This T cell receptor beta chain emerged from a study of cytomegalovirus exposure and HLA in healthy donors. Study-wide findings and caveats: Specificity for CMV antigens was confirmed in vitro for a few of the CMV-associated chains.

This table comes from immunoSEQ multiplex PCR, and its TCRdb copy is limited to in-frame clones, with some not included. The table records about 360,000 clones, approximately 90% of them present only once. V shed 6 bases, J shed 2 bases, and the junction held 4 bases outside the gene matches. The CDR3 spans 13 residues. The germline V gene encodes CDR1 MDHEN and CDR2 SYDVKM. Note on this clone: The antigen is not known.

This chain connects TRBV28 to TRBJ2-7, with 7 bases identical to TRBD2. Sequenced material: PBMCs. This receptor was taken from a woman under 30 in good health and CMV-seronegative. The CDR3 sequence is CASSWGGTYEQYF. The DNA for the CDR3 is TGTGCCAGCAGCTGGGGGGGGACCTACGAGCAGTACTTC.